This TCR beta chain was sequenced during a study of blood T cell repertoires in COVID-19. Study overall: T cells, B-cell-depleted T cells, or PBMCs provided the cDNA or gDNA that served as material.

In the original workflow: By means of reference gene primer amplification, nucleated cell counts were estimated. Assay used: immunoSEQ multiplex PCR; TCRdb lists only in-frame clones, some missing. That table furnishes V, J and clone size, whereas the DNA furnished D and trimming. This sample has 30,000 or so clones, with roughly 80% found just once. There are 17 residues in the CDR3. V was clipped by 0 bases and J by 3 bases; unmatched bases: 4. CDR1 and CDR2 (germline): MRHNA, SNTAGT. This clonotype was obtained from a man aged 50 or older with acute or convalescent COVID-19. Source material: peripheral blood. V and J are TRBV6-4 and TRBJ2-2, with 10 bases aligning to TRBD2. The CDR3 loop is CASSDSGLAGDTGELFF. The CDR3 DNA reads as TGTGCCAGCAGTGACTCGGGCCTAGCGGGGGACACCGGGGAGCTGTTTTTT.